A single sample is the source of the 5 T cell receptor beta chains below, sequenced in a study of blood T cell repertoires in COVID-19. Some clones are missing from TCRdb's copy, which holds only in-frame ones; the method was immunoSEQ multiplex PCR. This repertoire shows tens of thousands of clones, about four fifths found once; its top ten account for roughly 23%. The sample taken for sequencing was peripheral blood. The receptors here all came from a human donor in a cohort sampled during active COVID-19.

The gene calls are TRBV28 and TRBJ2-7, with TRBD1 matching 7 bases. The CDR3 totals 15 residues. Germline CDR1 and CDR2: MDHEN and SYDVKM. The J segment lost 1 base and the V segment lost 6 bases, leaving 9 bases of the junction unmatched. The CDR3 nucleotides are TGTGCCAGCAGGCCTCAACACAGGGGATCCTACGAGCAGTACTTC. Amino acid sequence: CASRPQHRGSYEQYF.

V usage is TRBV6-5 and J usage is TRBJ2-3, with D possibly matching TRBD1 (5 bases). The CDR3 is made up of 11 amino acids. Germline CDR1 is MNHEY and CDR2 is SVGAGI. Between the trimmed V and J ends, which lost 5 bases and 10 bases, there was a span of 10 bases. The CDR3 sequence is CASSMGLAQYF. The CDR3, as DNA: TGTGCCAGCAGTATGGGGCTAGCGCAGTATTTT.

The V gene is TRBV27, the J gene TRBJ1-1, with 7 bases lining up with TRBD1. CDR3 length equals 15 residues. Unmatched junction bases numbered 8, after V lost 0 bases and J lost 7 bases. Germline V gene sequence: CDR1 MNHEY, CDR2 SMNVEV (reference sequence). CDR3 loop: CASSLSPQGYNEAFF. DNA for the CDR3: TGTGCCAGCAGTTTATCACCACAGGGGTATAATGAAGCTTTCTTT.

The chain employs TRBV7-2 and TRBJ1-1; a weak D match, TRBD1 (6 bases). CDR3 length: 13 residues. The V end was cut by 5 bases, the J end by 8 bases, with 15 bases between. Germline V gene sequence: CDR1 SGHTA, CDR2 FQGNSA. CDR3 bases: TGTGCCAGCAGCGCTCGGACAGACAAGGAAGCTTTCTTT. Protein: CASSARTDKEAFF.

This chain links TRBV5-1 with TRBJ1-6; D is ambiguous. The CDR3 runs 14 residues. The ends were cut back, 0 bases at V and 6 bases at J, with 7 bases in the middle. Per the germline V gene, CDR1 is SGHRS and CDR2 is YFSETQ. This chain's CDR3 is CASSLGIGNSPLHF. The CDR3 DNA reads as TGCGCCAGCAGCTTGGGAATCGGTAATTCACCCCTCCACTTT.